The clone carrying this T cell receptor (beta chain) was counted only a few times. These data originate in a study of blood T cell repertoires in COVID-19. The overall study: Researchers got acute and convalescent COVID-19 samples from the United States, Italy and Spain.

CDR3 length: 15 residues. The V segment lost 7 bases and the J segment 0 bases; nucleotides outside the gene matches: 3. Germline CDR1 and CDR2: MNHEY and SVGAGI. Libraries were prepared by immunoSEQ multiplex PCR; TCRdb keeps only in-frame clonotypes and omits some of them. The table has about half a million clones, about 88% seen once. Sequenced material: PBMCs or T cells enriched from blood (not recorded which). This receptor was taken from a woman aged 55-69 years who had recovered from COVID-19. This chain joins TRBV6-5 and TRBJ1-6; 7 positions agree with TRBD1. The DNA for the CDR3 is TGTGCCAGCAAGGACAGGAGCTCCTATAATTCACCCCTCCACTTT. Its protein is CASKDRSSYNSPLHF.